Shown below are 9 T cell receptor beta chains from a single sample sequenced in a study of CD8 T cells in ankylosing spondylitis. TCRdb processed the 5' RACE reads anew with MiXCR; each CDR3 protein has one entry. The table lists around 330,000 distinct CDR3 sequences, 11% of them singletons. Sequencing used blood, either unsorted or a sorted T cell fraction (not recorded which). These receptors were taken from a female donor with ankylosing spondylitis or in good health (not recorded which).

This chain connects TRBV7-2 to TRBJ2-7; 10 nucleotides line up with TRBD2. The CDR3 runs 13 residues. CDR1 is SGHTA and CDR2 is FQGNSA in the germline V gene. The junction had 8 bases not matched to a gene; V was cut back by 8 bases and J by 7 bases. The CDR3 region is CASSTSGPWEQYF. CDR3 nucleotides: TGTGCCAGCTCGACTAGCGGGCCGTGGGAGCAGTACTTC.

The J gene is TRBJ2-3, the V gene TRBV28, with D possibly matching TRBD1 (5 bases). The germline CDR1 and CDR2 sequences are MDHEN and SYDVKM. Trimming left V 6 bases short and J 3 bases short, with 13 bases between. CDR3 length equals 14 residues. CDR3 residues: CASRKAGSTDTQYF. CDR3 bases: TGTGCCAGCAGGAAAGCAGGGTCAACAGATACGCAGTATTTT.

In its sample, this clonotype was seen many times. The chain joins TRBV5-5 to TRBJ2-3, with 11 bases fitting TRBD2. This CDR3 is 16 amino acids long. Germline CDR1 SGHKS, CDR2 YYEKEE (reference sequence). The V gene end was trimmed by 4 bases and the J gene end by 2 bases; junction bases not matched to a gene: 6. The CDR3 region is CASSTGTSGVTDTQYF. Here the CDR3 DNA reads TGTGCCAGCAGCACCGGGACTAGCGGAGTCACAGATACGCAGTATTTT.

Note on this clonotype: One end of the junction is discordant with germline, which a read error may explain. V and J are TRBV20-1 and TRBJ2-1, with 10 bases aligning to TRBD2. The CDR3 runs to 16 residues. Germline loops: CDR1 DFQATT, CDR2 SNEGSKA (reference sequence). The CDR3 DNA sequence: TGCTGTGCGCCAGATACCGAGACTAGCGGGCACAATGAGCAGTTCTTC. It specifies CCAPDTETSGHNEQFF.

This clonotype was seen only a few times. This rearrangement joins TRBV6-5 to TRBJ2-7, with 9 bases fitting TRBD1. The trim removed 10 bases at V and 6 bases at J, leaving 7 bases unmatched. Looked up from germline, CDR1 is MNHEY and CDR2 is SVGAGI. CDR3 length: 12 amino acids. In DNA, the CDR3 is TGTGCCACGAGGGACAGGGTGGGCGAGCAGTACTTC. This sequence encodes CATRDRVGEQYF.

This chain links TRBV3-1 with TRBJ1-4; D is perhaps TRBD1 (6 bases). The CDR3 contains 13 residues. Germline assignment: CDR1 LGHDT and CDR2 YNNKEL (reference sequence). V shed 1 base and J shed 8 bases, with 8 bases lying between them. The CDR3 DNA sequence: TGTGCCAGCAGCCAAGTCCAGGGGGAAAAACTGTTTTTT. Translating gives CASSQVQGEKLFF.

This chain connects TRBV21-1 to TRBJ2-2; TRBD2 is taken as the D call from the table, unchecked against the DNA. TRBV21-1 is a pseudogene. The CDR3 extends over 18 amino acids. The CDR3 reads CASNEWTSGGTDTGELFF. The DNA for the CDR3 is TGTGCCAGCAACGAGTGGACTAGCGGGGGGACAGACACCGGGGAGCTGTTTTTT.

This clonotype was observed at least ten times. The CDR3 loop is CASSVDGHNTDTQYF. As DNA, the CDR3 is TGTGCCAGCAGCGTAGACGGGCATAACACAGATACGCAGTATTTT. V usage is TRBV9 and J usage is TRBJ2-3; D uncertain. Germline CDR1 SGDLS, CDR2 YYNGEE. Trimming removed 0 bases at V and 2 bases at J, with 10 bases between. This CDR3 has 15 amino acids.

This clonotype was picked up many times. The J gene is TRBJ1-4, the V gene TRBV12-3 or TRBV12-4; 8 nucleotides agree with TRBD1. The junction had 10 bases not matched to a gene; V was cut back by 5 bases and J by 8 bases. The CDR3 length is 15 residues. The CDR3 spells CASSPTDRVGEKLFF. The CDR3 nucleotides are TGTGCCAGCAGTCCGACGGACAGGGTTGGGGAAAAACTGTTTTTT.